The rows below give T cell receptor beta chains drawn from one sample of a study of shared clonotypes between healthy human individuals. Clones were read by immunoSEQ multiplex PCR, and TCRdb kept only the in-frame ones, dropping some. Here the sample spans 400,000 to 600,000 clones, 95% to 97% being singletons. Sequenced: naive CD4+ T cells sorted from blood. The receptor source for this set is a woman in her 30s in good health. The CDR3 runs from the conserved cysteine through the conserved F or W. Each record gives: V gene, D gene, J gene, clone size, CDR3 length, CDR3 protein, CDR3 DNA. A D gene is named only where the DNA matches it firmly. Some rows mark clone size as missing; the rest say once, few, many or name a class of expanded clone.

v_call: TRBV6-5
d_call: NA
j_call: TRBJ2-1
clone_size: NA
cdr3_length: 15
cdr3_aa: CASSQRLAVANEQFF
cdr3_nt: TGTGCCAGCAGTCAACGGCTAGCCGTCGCCAATGAGCAGTTCTTC

v_call: TRBV4-2
d_call: NA
j_call: TRBJ1-2
clone_size: NA
cdr3_length: 10
cdr3_aa: CANKTGGYTF
cdr3_nt: TGTGCCAACAAAACGGGAGGCTACACCTTC

v_call: TRBV5-1
d_call: NA
j_call: TRBJ1-1
clone_size: NA
cdr3_length: 14
cdr3_aa: CASSLAERDTEAFF
cdr3_nt: TGCGCCAGCAGCTTGGCCGAGCGAGACACTGAAGCTTTCTTT

v_call: TRBV15
d_call: NA
j_call: TRBJ2-7
clone_size: NA
cdr3_length: 12
cdr3_aa: CATSRQGYEQYF
cdr3_nt: TGTGCCACCAGCAGACAGGGCTACGAGCAGTACTTC

v_call: TRBV13
d_call: NA
j_call: TRBJ1-2
clone_size: NA
cdr3_length: 14
cdr3_aa: CASSYLGGSDGYTF
cdr3_nt: TGTGCCAGCAGCTACCTGGGAGGGTCCGATGGCTACACCTTC

v_call: TRBV5-1
d_call: TRBD1
j_call: TRBJ1-1
clone_size: NA
cdr3_length: 14
cdr3_aa: CASSLGTGGTEAFF
cdr3_nt: TGCGCCAGCAGCCTCGGGACAGGGGGCACTGAAGCTTTCTTT

v_call: TRBV18
d_call: TRBD1
j_call: TRBJ2-1
clone_size: NA
cdr3_length: 15
cdr3_aa: CASSPGTGGRGEQFF
cdr3_nt: TGTGCCAGCTCACCCGGGACAGGGGGTCGGGGTGAGCAGTTCTTC

v_call: TRBV7-8
d_call: NA
j_call: TRBJ1-1
clone_size: NA
cdr3_length: 17
cdr3_aa: CASSLGTFAGVSTEAFF
cdr3_nt: TGTGCCAGCAGCTTAGGGACCTTTGCAGGAGTTAGCACTGAAGCTTTCTTT

v_call: TRBV2
d_call: NA
j_call: TRBJ1-1
clone_size: NA
cdr3_length: 14
cdr3_aa: CASTTDGVNTEAFF
cdr3_nt: TGTGCCAGCACCACGGACGGGGTGAACACTGAAGCTTTCTTT

v_call: TRBV18
d_call: NA
j_call: TRBJ2-7
clone_size: NA
cdr3_length: 15
cdr3_aa: CASSPRRDKTYEQYF
cdr3_nt: TGTGCCAGCTCACCACGAAGGGACAAAACCTACGAGCAGTACTTC

v_call: TRBV11-3
d_call: NA
j_call: TRBJ2-1
clone_size: NA
cdr3_length: 14
cdr3_aa: CASSSTQVENEQFF
cdr3_nt: TGTGCCAGCAGCTCGACACAGGTGGAGAATGAGCAGTTCTTC

v_call: TRBV12-5
d_call: NA
j_call: TRBJ2-7
clone_size: NA
cdr3_length: 16
cdr3_aa: CASGKTGHSLSYEQYF
cdr3_nt: TGTGCTAGTGGGAAAACGGGACATAGCCTATCCTACGAGCAGTACTTC

v_call: TRBV7-9
d_call: TRBD2
j_call: TRBJ2-1
clone_size: NA
cdr3_length: 16
cdr3_aa: CASSLAWAGVGNEQFF
cdr3_nt: TGTGCCAGCAGCTTAGCATGGGCGGGAGTGGGGAATGAGCAGTTCTTC

v_call: TRBV28
d_call: TRBD1
j_call: TRBJ2-7
clone_size: NA
cdr3_length: 16
cdr3_aa: CASKLGGQAKPYEQYF
cdr3_nt: TGTGCCAGCAAACTCGGGGGACAGGCCAAGCCCTACGAGCAGTACTTC

v_call: TRBV30
d_call: TRBD1
j_call: TRBJ2-2
clone_size: once
cdr3_length: 14
cdr3_aa: CAWSPGGVLLGLFF
cdr3_nt: TGTGCCTGGAGTCCAGGGGGCGTTCTTCTAGGGCTGTTTTTT

v_call: TRBV5-4
d_call: TRBD1
j_call: TRBJ2-7
clone_size: once
cdr3_length: 15
cdr3_aa: CASSAEQGSSYEQYF
cdr3_nt: TGTGCCAGCAGCGCAGAACAGGGGAGCTCCTACGAGCAGTACTTC

v_call: TRBV4-1
d_call: TRBD2
j_call: TRBJ2-7
clone_size: NA
cdr3_length: 16
cdr3_aa: CASSQVLAGGLYEQYF
cdr3_nt: TGCGCCAGCAGCCAAGTTTTGGCGGGAGGGCTGTACGAGCAGTACTTC

v_call: TRBV29-1
d_call: NA
j_call: TRBJ2-2
clone_size: NA
cdr3_length: 14
cdr3_aa: CSVEEQLNTGELFF
cdr3_nt: TGCAGCGTTGAAGAACAGCTGAACACCGGGGAGCTGTTTTTT

v_call: TRBV2
d_call: NA
j_call: TRBJ2-7
clone_size: NA
cdr3_length: 11
cdr3_aa: CASSTGTLADF
cdr3_nt: TGTGCCAGCAGTACCGGGACACTGGCCGACTTC

v_call: TRBV4-1
d_call: NA
j_call: TRBJ1-4
clone_size: NA
cdr3_length: 15
cdr3_aa: CASSLPGGTDEKLFF
cdr3_nt: TGCGCCAGCAGCCTCCCTGGGGGGACGGATGAAAAACTGTTTTTT

v_call: TRBV6-5
d_call: NA
j_call: TRBJ2-7
clone_size: NA
cdr3_length: 13
cdr3_aa: CASSYFKGDEQYF
cdr3_nt: TGTGCCAGCAGTTACTTTAAGGGGGACGAGCAGTACTTC

v_call: TRBV19
d_call: NA
j_call: TRBJ2-1
clone_size: NA
cdr3_length: 12
cdr3_aa: CASSTRDNEQFF
cdr3_nt: TGTGCCAGTAGTACAAGAGACAATGAGCAGTTCTTC

v_call: TRBV7-9
d_call: TRBD2
j_call: TRBJ2-7
clone_size: NA
cdr3_length: 15
cdr3_aa: CASSPRTAGFYEQYF
cdr3_nt: TGTGCCAGCAGCCCAAGAACAGCGGGATTCTACGAGCAGTACTTC

v_call: TRBV10-3
d_call: TRBD2
j_call: TRBJ2-3
clone_size: NA
cdr3_length: 16
cdr3_aa: CAISEYDSGSPDTQYF
cdr3_nt: TGTGCCATCAGTGAGTACGATAGCGGGAGCCCAGATACGCAGTATTTT

v_call: TRBV27
d_call: NA
j_call: TRBJ2-1
clone_size: NA
cdr3_length: 8
cdr3_aa: CASRGGFF
cdr3_nt: TGTGCCAGCAGGGGGGGTTTCTTC

v_call: TRBV11-2
d_call: NA
j_call: TRBJ1-4
clone_size: NA
cdr3_length: 17
cdr3_aa: CASSLGRGRATNEKLFF
cdr3_nt: TGTGCCAGCAGCTTAGGCCGCGGCAGAGCAACTAATGAAAAACTGTTTTTT

v_call: TRBV5-1
d_call: NA
j_call: TRBJ1-1
clone_size: NA
cdr3_length: 14
cdr3_aa: CASSLYIGFTEAFF
cdr3_nt: TGCGCCAGCAGCTTGTATATAGGGTTCACTGAAGCTTTCTTT

v_call: TRBV6-1
d_call: NA
j_call: TRBJ1-2
clone_size: NA
cdr3_length: 13
cdr3_aa: CASSERGVGGYTF
cdr3_nt: TGTGCCAGCAGTGAACGGGGTGTCGGTGGCTACACCTTC

v_call: TRBV5-1
d_call: NA
j_call: TRBJ2-1
clone_size: NA
cdr3_length: 14
cdr3_aa: CASSRGPSDDEQFF
cdr3_nt: TGCGCCAGCAGCCGGGGCCCTAGTGACGATGAGCAGTTCTTC

v_call: TRBV29-1
d_call: NA
j_call: TRBJ2-5
clone_size: NA
cdr3_length: 12
cdr3_aa: CSVDPQGETQYF
cdr3_nt: TGCAGCGTTGATCCCCAGGGTGAGACCCAGTACTTC

v_call: TRBV5-4
d_call: NA
j_call: TRBJ2-4
clone_size: NA
cdr3_length: 16
cdr3_aa: CASSLDAGLAKNIQYF
cdr3_nt: TGTGCCAGCAGCTTGGACGCGGGTCTAGCCAAAAACATTCAGTACTTC

v_call: TRBV13
d_call: TRBD2
j_call: TRBJ2-3
clone_size: NA
cdr3_length: 15
cdr3_aa: CASSLKRESTDTQYF
cdr3_nt: TGTGCCAGCAGCTTGAAGCGGGAGAGCACAGATACGCAGTATTTT

v_call: TRBV5-1
d_call: TRBD1
j_call: TRBJ2-7
clone_size: NA
cdr3_length: 16
cdr3_aa: CASSKQGTAPSYEQYF
cdr3_nt: TGCGCCAGCAGCAAACAAGGGACAGCCCCTTCCTACGAGCAGTACTTC

v_call: TRBV7-9
d_call: TRBD1
j_call: TRBJ2-7
clone_size: NA
cdr3_length: 15
cdr3_aa: CASSPRAGGSYEQYF
cdr3_nt: TGTGCCAGCAGCCCCAGGGCAGGGGGCTCCTACGAGCAGTACTTC

v_call: TRBV27
d_call: NA
j_call: TRBJ2-5
clone_size: NA
cdr3_length: 14
cdr3_aa: CASSFSATQETQYF
cdr3_nt: TGTGCCAGCAGTTTCTCAGCGACCCAAGAGACCCAGTACTTC

v_call: TRBV10-2
d_call: TRBD2
j_call: TRBJ2-4
clone_size: NA
cdr3_length: 17
cdr3_aa: CASRRTSGSGAKNIQYF
cdr3_nt: TGCGCCAGCAGGAGGACTAGCGGGAGCGGTGCCAAAAACATTCAGTACTTC

v_call: TRBV29-1
d_call: TRBD2
j_call: TRBJ2-1
clone_size: NA
cdr3_length: 14
cdr3_aa: CSAEAGSFTNEQFF
cdr3_nt: TGCAGCGCCGAAGCGGGATCCTTTACTAATGAGCAGTTCTTC

v_call: TRBV19
d_call: NA
j_call: TRBJ2-3
clone_size: NA
cdr3_length: 15
cdr3_aa: CASSSRRGSTDTQYF
cdr3_nt: TGTGCCAGTAGTTCCAGGAGAGGGAGCACAGATACGCAGTATTTT

v_call: TRBV7-2
d_call: TRBD2
j_call: TRBJ2-7
clone_size: NA
cdr3_length: 14
cdr3_aa: CASSNSGRLGEQYF
cdr3_nt: TGTGCCAGCAGCAATAGCGGGAGGTTGGGCGAGCAGTACTTC

v_call: TRBV5-6
d_call: NA
j_call: TRBJ2-5
clone_size: NA
cdr3_length: 16
cdr3_aa: CASSIGTGAPQETQYF
cdr3_nt: TGTGCCAGCAGCATAGGAACGGGAGCCCCTCAAGAGACCCAGTACTTC

v_call: TRBV19
d_call: NA
j_call: TRBJ2-3
clone_size: NA
cdr3_length: 18
cdr3_aa: CASTPRGTLLTWGDTQYF
cdr3_nt: TGTGCCAGTACTCCCCGGGGGACACTTTTAACGTGGGGAGATACGCAGTATTTT

v_call: TRBV25-1
d_call: NA
j_call: TRBJ2-7
clone_size: NA
cdr3_length: 18
cdr3_aa: CASSENFQATIGADEQYF
cdr3_nt: TGTGCCAGCAGTGAAAATTTCCAGGCCACGATAGGAGCTGACGAGCAGTACTTC

v_call: TRBV2
d_call: TRBD2
j_call: TRBJ2-7
clone_size: NA
cdr3_length: 15
cdr3_aa: CASRPSGTSGDEQYF
cdr3_nt: TGTGCCAGCAGACCCTCCGGGACTAGCGGGGACGAGCAGTACTTC

v_call: TRBV29-1
d_call: NA
j_call: TRBJ2-7
clone_size: NA
cdr3_length: 11
cdr3_aa: CSVGREYEQYF
cdr3_nt: TGCAGCGTGGGACGCGAATACGAGCAGTACTTC

v_call: TRBV9
d_call: NA
j_call: TRBJ2-7
clone_size: NA
cdr3_length: 15
cdr3_aa: CASSVGPYQSYEQYF
cdr3_nt: TGTGCCAGCAGCGTAGGTCCCTACCAGTCCTACGAGCAGTACTTC

v_call: TRBV6-5
d_call: NA
j_call: TRBJ1-1
clone_size: once
cdr3_length: 15
cdr3_aa: CASSYGADLNTEAFF
cdr3_nt: TGTGCCAGCAGTTACGGGGCGGACTTGAACACTGAAGCTTTCTTT

v_call: TRBV18
d_call: TRBD2
j_call: TRBJ2-7
clone_size: NA
cdr3_length: 15
cdr3_aa: CASSPRGREGYEQYF
cdr3_nt: TGTGCCAGCTCACCGAGGGGGCGGGAGGGCTACGAGCAGTACTTC

v_call: TRBV6-6
d_call: NA
j_call: TRBJ1-1
clone_size: NA
cdr3_length: 14
cdr3_aa: CASSLDTQGTEAFF
cdr3_nt: TGTGCCAGCAGTTTGGACACCCAAGGCACTGAAGCTTTCTTT

v_call: TRBV2
d_call: NA
j_call: TRBJ2-3
clone_size: NA
cdr3_length: 15
cdr3_aa: CASRGIALSTDTQYF
cdr3_nt: TGTGCCAGCAGGGGCATAGCACTTAGCACAGATACGCAGTATTTT

v_call: TRBV20-1
d_call: TRBD1
j_call: TRBJ1-2
clone_size: NA
cdr3_length: 11
cdr3_aa: CSAGTGYGYTF
cdr3_nt: TGCAGTGCCGGGACAGGGTATGGCTACACCTTC

v_call: TRBV5-1
d_call: NA
j_call: TRBJ1-1
clone_size: NA
cdr3_length: 14
cdr3_aa: CASSLQGGDTEAFF
cdr3_nt: TGCGCCAGCAGCTTACAGGGAGGGGACACTGAAGCTTTCTTT

v_call: TRBV27
d_call: NA
j_call: TRBJ1-3
clone_size: NA
cdr3_length: 16
cdr3_aa: CASSLSNRVAGNTIYF
cdr3_nt: TGTGCCAGCAGTTTATCGAACAGGGTTGCTGGAAACACCATATATTTT

v_call: TRBV28
d_call: TRBD1
j_call: TRBJ2-7
clone_size: NA
cdr3_length: 17
cdr3_aa: CASSRDGTGTVSYEQYF
cdr3_nt: TGTGCCAGCAGCCGGGATGGAACCGGGACAGTTTCCTACGAGCAGTACTTC

v_call: TRBV10-3
d_call: TRBD1
j_call: TRBJ2-7
clone_size: NA
cdr3_length: 14
cdr3_aa: CAISWGQVGYEQYF
cdr3_nt: TGTGCCATCAGCTGGGGACAGGTCGGCTACGAGCAGTACTTC

v_call: TRBV18
d_call: NA
j_call: TRBJ2-2
clone_size: NA
cdr3_length: 14
cdr3_aa: CASSPVQPNGELFF
cdr3_nt: TGTGCCAGCTCACCAGTACAGCCTAACGGGGAGCTGTTTTTT

v_call: TRBV7-3
d_call: TRBD2
j_call: TRBJ2-1
clone_size: NA
cdr3_length: 13
cdr3_aa: CASSLLAAHEQFF
cdr3_nt: TGTGCCAGCAGCTTACTAGCGGCCCATGAGCAGTTCTTC